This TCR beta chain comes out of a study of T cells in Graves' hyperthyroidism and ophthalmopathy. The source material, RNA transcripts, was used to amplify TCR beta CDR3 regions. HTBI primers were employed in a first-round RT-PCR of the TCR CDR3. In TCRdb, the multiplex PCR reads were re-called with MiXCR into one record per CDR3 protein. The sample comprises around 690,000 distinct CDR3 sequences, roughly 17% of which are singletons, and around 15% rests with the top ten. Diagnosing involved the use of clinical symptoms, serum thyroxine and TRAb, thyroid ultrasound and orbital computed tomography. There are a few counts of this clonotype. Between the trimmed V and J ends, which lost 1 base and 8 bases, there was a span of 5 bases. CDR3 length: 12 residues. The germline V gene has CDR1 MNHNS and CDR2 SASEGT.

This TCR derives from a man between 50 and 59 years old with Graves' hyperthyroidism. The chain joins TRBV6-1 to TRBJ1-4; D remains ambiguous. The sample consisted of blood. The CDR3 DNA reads TGTGCCAGCAGTGAAGACCGCGAAAAACTGTTTTTT. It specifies CASSEDREKLFF.